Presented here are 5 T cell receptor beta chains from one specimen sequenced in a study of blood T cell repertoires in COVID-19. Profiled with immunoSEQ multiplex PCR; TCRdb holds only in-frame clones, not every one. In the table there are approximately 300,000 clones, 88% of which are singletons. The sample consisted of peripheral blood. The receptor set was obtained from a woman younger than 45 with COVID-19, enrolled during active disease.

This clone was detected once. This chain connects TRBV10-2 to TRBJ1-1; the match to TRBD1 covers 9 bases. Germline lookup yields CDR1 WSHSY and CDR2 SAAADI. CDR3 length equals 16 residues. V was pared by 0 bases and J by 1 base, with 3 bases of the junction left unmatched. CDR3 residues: CASSESTGGRNTEAFF. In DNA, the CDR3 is TGCGCCAGCAGTGAGTCGACAGGGGGTCGGAACACTGAAGCTTTCTTT.

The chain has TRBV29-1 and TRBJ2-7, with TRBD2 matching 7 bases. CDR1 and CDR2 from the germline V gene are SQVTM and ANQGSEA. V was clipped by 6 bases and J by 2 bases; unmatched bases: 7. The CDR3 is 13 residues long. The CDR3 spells CSVARDYAYEQYF. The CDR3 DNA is TGCAGCGTGGCCCGGGACTATGCCTACGAGCAGTACTTC.

The CDR3 here is CASSFERYNEQFF. CDR3 sequence (DNA): TGTGCCAGCAGTTTTGAGAGATACAATGAGCAGTTCTTC. The chain couples TRBV27 to TRBJ2-1; D is unclear. The CDR3 loop spans 13 amino acids. Germline lookup yields CDR1 MNHEY and CDR2 SMNVEV (reference sequence). V was clipped by 3 bases and J by 4 bases, with 7 bases between them.

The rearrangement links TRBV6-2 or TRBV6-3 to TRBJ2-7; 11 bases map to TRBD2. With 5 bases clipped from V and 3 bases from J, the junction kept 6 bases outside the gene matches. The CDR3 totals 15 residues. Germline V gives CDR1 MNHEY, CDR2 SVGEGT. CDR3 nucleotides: TGTGCCAGCAGTGCCCCGGGACTAGCGGTCTACGAGCAGTACTTC. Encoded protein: CASSAPGLAVYEQYF.

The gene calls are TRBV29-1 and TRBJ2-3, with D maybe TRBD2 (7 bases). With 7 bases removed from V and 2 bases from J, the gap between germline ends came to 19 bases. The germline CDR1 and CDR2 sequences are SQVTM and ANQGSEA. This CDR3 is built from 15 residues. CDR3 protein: CSASPRGLTTDTQYF. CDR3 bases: TGCAGCGCCTCACCGCGGGGGCTGACCACAGATACGCAGTATTTT.